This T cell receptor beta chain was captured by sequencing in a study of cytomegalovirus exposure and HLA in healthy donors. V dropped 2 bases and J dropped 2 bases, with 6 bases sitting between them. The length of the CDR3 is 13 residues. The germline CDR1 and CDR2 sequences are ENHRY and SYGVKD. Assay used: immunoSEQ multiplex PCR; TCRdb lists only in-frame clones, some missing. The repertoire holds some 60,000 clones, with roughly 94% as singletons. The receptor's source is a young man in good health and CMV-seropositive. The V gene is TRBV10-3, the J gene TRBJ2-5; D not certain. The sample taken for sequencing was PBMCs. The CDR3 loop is CAISETVQETQYF. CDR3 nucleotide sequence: TGTGCCATCAGTGAGACGGTTCAAGAGACCCAGTACTTC.